This T cell receptor beta chain is drawn from a study of T-cell reconstitution after alpha-beta-depleted transplantation in children. TCRbeta library preparation incorporated unique molecular identifiers. TCRdb reanalysed the PCR reads using MiXCR and keeps one entry per CDR3 protein. Of 500,000 or so distinct CDR3 sequences in the sample, 9.5% to 12% were seen once. V dropped 3 bases and J dropped 6; count of bases not matched to a gene: 21. The germline V gene encodes CDR1 SGHAT and CDR2 FQNNGV. The CDR3 spans 19 residues. The receptor comes from a female patient aged 2-10 years who had a stem cell transplant for aplastic anemia, so the T cells may come from the graft donor. The sequencing here drew on PBMCs, mostly from graft donor cells, taken 180 days after TCRalphabeta/CD19-depleted stem cell transplant. The rearrangement uses TRBV11-2 and TRBJ2-5; 8 nucleotides line up with TRBD2. DNA of the CDR3: TGTGCCAGCAGCTTTAGGGGAGGTTTTAGGCGGGAGGAGGAAAAGACCCAGTACTTC. Amino acids: CASSFRGGFRREEEKTQYF.